The 7 T cell receptor beta chains given below trace back to one sample, sequenced in a study of CD8+ T cells in alopecia areata. Treatment described: oral pan-JAK inhibitor, 5-10 mg twice daily. RNA extraction was followed by reverse transcription into cDNA, which acted as the sequencing template. The method was immunoSEQ multiplex PCR; TCRdb's version includes in-frame clones alone and lacks a portion of them. Of approximately 210,000 clones in the sample, about 60% were seen once. The source material was CD4+ T cells sorted from blood, sampled at week 4, from a patient treated with tofacitinib. These receptors were taken from a human donor with alopecia areata.

The chain is built from TRBV30 and TRBJ2-5; possible D gene TRBD2, 6 bases. V lost 0 bases and J 2 bases, leaving 7 bases between the germline ends. The length of the CDR3 is 13 residues. Germline assignment: CDR1 GTSNPN and CDR2 SVGIG (reference sequence). CDR3 loop: CAWSVSGQETQYF. CDR3 coding DNA: TGTGCCTGGAGTGTGAGCGGGCAAGAGACCCAGTACTTC.

The chain carries TRBV5-1 and TRBJ2-2; possibly TRBD1 or TRBD2 for D (5 bases each). Looked up from germline, CDR1 is SGHRS and CDR2 is YFSETQ. This CDR3 comprises 16 residues. V was clipped by 4 bases and J by 7 bases, with 20 bases between them. CDR3 coding DNA: TGCGCCAGCAGCCTCAGCCGGGACGGACGGGGCGGGGAGCTGTTTTTT. This gives the protein CASSLSRDGRGGELFF. Filled out from reference TRBV5-1 and TRBJ2-2, the complete variable domain reads KAGVTQTPRYLIKTRGQQVTLSCSPISGHRSVSWYQQTPGQGLQFLFEYFSETQRNKGNFPGRFSGRQFSNSRSEMNVSTLELGDSALYLCASSLSRDGRGGELFFGEGSRLTVL.

The chain couples TRBV7-9 to TRBJ2-3; 10 nucleotides line up with TRBD1. The germline V gene encodes CDR1 SEHNR and CDR2 FQNEAQ (reference sequence). The CDR3 is 15 amino acids. Trimming cost V 6 bases and J 1 base; bases outside gene matches: 4. The CDR3 sequence: CASSPGTGGTDTQYF. The CDR3 bases are TGTGCCAGCAGTCCCGGGACAGGGGGCACAGATACGCAGTATTTT.

The chain employs TRBV7-2 and TRBJ2-3, with 10 nucleotides matching TRBD2. V trimming: 2 bases; J trimming: 6 bases; junction bases outside the gene matches: 14. Germline loops: CDR1 SGHTA, CDR2 FQGNSA. There are 18 residues in the CDR3. The CDR3 region is CASSLRMASGGVSDTQYF. The CDR3, as DNA: TGTGCCAGCAGCTTAAGGATGGCCAGCGGGGGGGTTAGTGATACGCAGTATTTT.

The chain combines TRBV29-1 with TRBJ2-5; no reliable D call. The germline V and J ends were trimmed by 4 bases and 7 bases, with 19 bases remaining between them. Germline-derived CDR1 and CDR2 are SQVTM and ANQGSEA. CDR3 length: 14 residues. The CDR3 nucleotides are TGCAGCGTTGTCGGCGCTGTTGATGTTGGGACCCAGTACTTC. Amino acid sequence: CSVVGAVDVGTQYF.

The rearrangement joins TRBV4-3 to TRBJ2-1; D is undetermined. Germline V gene sequence: CDR1 LGHNA, CDR2 YSLEER. V dropped 0 bases and J dropped 10 bases, with 13 bases sitting between them. CDR3 length: 14 amino acids. The CDR3 bases are TGCGCCAGCAGCCAAGACTTGGTCCTCCCGGAGCAGTTCTTC. It yields the protein CASSQDLVLPEQFF.

This clone was counted a few times. The rearrangement uses TRBV7-3 and TRBJ2-6, with 11 nucleotides matching TRBD1. Trimming took 3 bases from V and 4 from J; bases not matched to a gene: 5. CDR1 and CDR2 (germline): SGHTA, FQGTGA. This CDR3 is built from 17 residues. The DNA of the CDR3 is TGTGCCAGCAGCTTTTGGGACAGGGGGTCCGGGGCCAACGTCCTGACTTTC. This translates into CASSFWDRGSGANVLTF.